The source of this T cell receptor beta chain is a study of blood T cell repertoires in COVID-19 (dated by TCRdb to the early 2020s). As for the study more broadly: Samples from collaborators originated in the United States, Italy and Spain and spanned both the acute and convalescent phases of COVID-19. The prospective study material was composed of cDNA or gDNA derived from T cells, B-cell-depleted T cells, or PBMCs. The dataset comprised deeply sampled blood TCRbeta repertoires from subjects exposed to, actively infected with, or recovered from COVID-19. A freely available public database, intended as a resource for researchers studying the immune response to SARS-CoV-2, is where the repertoires were released. Samples were obtained from the ongoing ImmuneRACE study (first 160 participants) and from 1,254 subjects provided by 6 global collaborators. A de-identified subject ID, COVID-19 status, age in years and sex were almost always included in the sample metadata. Where available, HLA class I and class II types were taken from metadata supplied by the sample provider and were not determined by assay-based typing. What the authors observed across the whole study: Clinical and demographic metadata were provided uncurated, with the amount varying by source and participant.

Each collaborating institution followed its own protocols to collect whole blood in K2EDTA tubes. For TCRbeta analysis, collaborators shipped samples as frozen whole blood, isolated PBMCs, or DNA extracted from either of those sample types. TCRbeta CDR3 regions were amplified from genomic DNA by means of the immunoSEQ Assay, a bias-controlled multiplex PCR. In the source study's methods: The number of nucleated cells in each sample was estimated from the amplification of reference gene primers within the assay. Sequence reads were collapsed and filtered to measure the absolute abundance of every unique TCRbeta CDR3 rearrangement. Productive Simpson clonality was computed per sample as the square root of Simpson's diversity index over productive rearrangements. The clones in this table, taken by TCRdb from immuneACCESS, are in-frame only. Not every clone is retained; where verified, under half of the shortfall comes from an unresolved V gene, and the cause of the rest is unknown. V and J calls and clone size are copied from that table; D and trimming were computed from the DNA. The sample table records more than 250,000 clones; around nine tenths of these occur just once. The top ten clonotypes cover 1% of the sample.

The germline V gene (reference sequence) provides CDR1 LGHDT and CDR2 YNNKEL. Measured from the cysteine to the phenylalanine, the CDR3 is 16 residues long. Only the CDR3 DNA is retained, 48 bases long and in frame from the first base. V and J lose 0 bases and 1 base, and a span of 13 bases separates them. A word on this clone: The specificity of this receptor is unknown. There are no base qualities to consult, and no much larger clone falls within one base.

This sequence uses TRBV3-1 (or the pseudogene TRBV3-2) and TRBJ2-7, and TRBD2 may be the D gene, going by 5 matching bases. Sequencing input: peripheral blood. This TCR derives from a man aged 45-65 years with active or convalescent COVID-19. This receptor has the CDR3 CASSQERAAYSYEQYF. The DNA is TGTGCCAGCAGCCAAGAGCGAGCGGCGTATTCCTACGAGCAGTACTTC.